The rows below give T cell receptor beta chains drawn from one sample of a study of T-cell reconstitution after alpha-beta-depleted transplantation in children. TCRdb redid the calling of the PCR reads with MiXCR, one entry per CDR3 protein. The table shows 250,000 to 300,000 distinct CDR3 sequences, with around 7.3% occurring only once. Material: peripheral blood, obtained 360 days after TCRalphabeta/CD19-depleted stem cell transplant. These receptors all stem from a female patient between 2 and 15 years old who had a stem cell transplant for Fanconi anemia, so the T cells may come from the graft donor. Both conserved end residues are part of each CDR3. The D gene is left open where the match is weak. Clone sizes are given selectively: once, few, many, or a class where the clone is expanded.

cdr3_nt,cdr3_aa,cdr3_length,clone_size,j_call,d_call,v_call
TGTGCCACCACTAGCGGGGACCGCTACAATGAGCAGTTCTTC,CATTSGDRYNEQFF,14,many,TRBJ2-1,TRBD2,TRBV12-3/TRBV12-4
TGCAGCGTTGAAGCCAACCTCGGACTAGCGAGCAATGAGCAGTTCTTC,CSVEANLGLASNEQFF,16,many,TRBJ2-1,TRBD2,TRBV29-1
TGTGCCAGCAGCCCAGACAGGGTCGCCTACGAGCAGTACTTC,CASSPDRVAYEQYF,14,-,TRBJ2-7,TRBD1,TRBV7-9
TGCGCCAGCAGTAACAGAACGAACACCGGGGAGCTGTTTTTT,CASSNRTNTGELFF,14,many,TRBJ2-2,-,TRBV5-1
TGTGCCAGCAGTCCCCAGGGTAACAAAAACATTCAGTACTTC,CASSPQGNKNIQYF,14,-,TRBJ2-4,-,TRBV28
TGCAGCGTTGAGGGACAGGGGATCACGACCCAGTACTTC,CSVEGQGITTQYF,13,-,TRBJ2-5,TRBD1,TRBV29-1
TGTGCCAGCAGCTTGAAGGGGGAGTCTGGAAACACCATATATTTT,CASSLKGESGNTIYF,15,many,TRBJ1-3,-,TRBV7-9
TGTGCCAGCAGCCCTACTAGAACAGGGGTCGAGCAGTACTTC,CASSPTRTGVEQYF,14,-,TRBJ2-7,TRBD1,TRBV3-1
TGTGCCAGCAGCTTACATCCGGGGATGAGAAGTTCCTACGAGCAGTACTTC,CASSLHPGMRSSYEQYF,17,many,TRBJ2-7,-,TRBV11-2
TGCGCCAGCAGCCCAACCCCCACAGATACGCAGTATTTT,CASSPTPTDTQYF,13,many,TRBJ2-3,-,TRBV5-1
TGTGCCAGCAGTTTTAAGGGGGGAGCAGATACGCAGTATTTT,CASSFKGGADTQYF,14,-,TRBJ2-3,-,TRBV28
TGTGCCAGCAGTTGGGGAGCGGGGGACTACAATGAGCAGTTCTTC,CASSWGAGDYNEQFF,15,many,TRBJ2-1,TRBD2,TRBV6-2/TRBV6-3
TGTGCCAGCAGCCTCATACCGGGACTGTTGTACAATGAGCAGTTCTTC,CASSLIPGLLYNEQFF,16,-,TRBJ2-1,-,TRBV5-6
TGTGCCAGCAGTTACAGTGCAACAGATACGCAGTATTTT,CASSYSATDTQYF,13,many,TRBJ2-3,-,TRBV12-3/TRBV12-4
TGTGCCAGCAGTTGGGCAGGCCGAGAGACCCAGTACTTC,CASSWAGRETQYF,13,few,TRBJ2-5,-,TRBV6-2/TRBV6-3
TGTGCCAGCTCACCAGACGGGGACAGGGAGAACACTGAAGCTTTCTTT,CASSPDGDRENTEAFF,16,few,TRBJ1-1,TRBD1,TRBV18
TGTGCCAGCAGCTTACCCCCCAGGGGGGCGAACACTGAAGTTTTCTTT,CASSLPPRGANTEVFF,16,few,TRBJ1-1,TRBD1,TRBV11-2
TGTGCCAGCAGCTTAGTAGGCGGGTCGGGGACTGAAGCTTTCTTT,CASSLVGGSGTEAFF,15,many,TRBJ1-1,-,TRBV7-2
TGTGCCAGCAGCTCACGCAACTCCTACGAGCAGTACTTC,CASSSRNSYEQYF,13,many,TRBJ2-7,-,TRBV7-2
TGTGCCAGCAGCGTGGCCTACGAGCAGTACTTC,CASSVAYEQYF,11,hyperexpanded,TRBJ2-7,-,TRBV7-2
TGCGCCAGCAGCCAAGTGAATCAGGGGATCTACGAGCAGTACTTC,CASSQVNQGIYEQYF,15,-,TRBJ2-7,-,TRBV4-1
TGTGCCATCAGCGTGACAGGGCTCGAGCAGTACTTC,CAISVTGLEQYF,12,-,TRBJ2-7,TRBD1,TRBV10-3
TGCGCCAGCAGCTTGGGGGGAGACACTGAAGCTTTCTTT,CASSLGGDTEAFF,13,many,TRBJ1-1,-,TRBV5-1
TGCAGTGCCCACGAAAGGCGGGGGGCTAAAGAGACCCAGTACTTC,CSAHERRGAKETQYF,15,few,TRBJ2-5,TRBD2,TRBV20-1
TGTGCCAGCAGCTTCAGGGTGGAAGCTTTCTTT,CASSFRVEAFF,11,many,TRBJ1-1,-,TRBV11-2
TGTGCCAGCTCGGGGCAGTCCCGCCAGATCGCTGAAGCTTTCTTT,CASSGQSRQIAEAFF,15,few,TRBJ1-1,-,TRBV18
TGTGCCAGCAGCCAAGACGAGGGACCAAATCAGCCCCAGCATTTT,CASSQDEGPNQPQHF,15,-,TRBJ1-5,-,TRBV4-2
TGCGCCAGCAGTCGACGACAGGGTTATCAGGATACGCAGTATTTT,CASSRRQGYQDTQYF,15,many,TRBJ2-3,TRBD1,TRBV5-1
TGTGCCAGCAGCCAGAAGGGACAGGGTGATGGCTACACCTTC,CASSQKGQGDGYTF,14,few,TRBJ1-2,TRBD1,TRBV3-1